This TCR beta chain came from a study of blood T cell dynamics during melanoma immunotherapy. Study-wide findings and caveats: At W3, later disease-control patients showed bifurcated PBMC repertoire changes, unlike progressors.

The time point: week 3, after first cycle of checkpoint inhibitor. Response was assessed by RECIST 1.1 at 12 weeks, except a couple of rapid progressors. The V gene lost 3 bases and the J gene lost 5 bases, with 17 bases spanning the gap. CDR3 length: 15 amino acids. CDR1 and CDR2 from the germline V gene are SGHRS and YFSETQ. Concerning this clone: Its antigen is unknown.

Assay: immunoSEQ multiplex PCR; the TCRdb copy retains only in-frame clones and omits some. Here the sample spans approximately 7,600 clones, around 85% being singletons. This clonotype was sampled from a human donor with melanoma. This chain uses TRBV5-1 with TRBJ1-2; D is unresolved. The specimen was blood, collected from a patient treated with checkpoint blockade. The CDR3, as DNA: TGCGCCAGCAGCTCCGGGGTAGATTACCGGTATGGCTACACCTTC. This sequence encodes CASSSGVDYRYGYTF. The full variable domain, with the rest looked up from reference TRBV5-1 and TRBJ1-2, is KAGVTQTPRYLIKTRGQQVTLSCSPISGHRSVSWYQQTPGQGLQFLFEYFSETQRNKGNFPGRFSGRQFSNSRSEMNVSTLELGDSALYLCASSSGVDYRYGYTFGSGTRLTVV.